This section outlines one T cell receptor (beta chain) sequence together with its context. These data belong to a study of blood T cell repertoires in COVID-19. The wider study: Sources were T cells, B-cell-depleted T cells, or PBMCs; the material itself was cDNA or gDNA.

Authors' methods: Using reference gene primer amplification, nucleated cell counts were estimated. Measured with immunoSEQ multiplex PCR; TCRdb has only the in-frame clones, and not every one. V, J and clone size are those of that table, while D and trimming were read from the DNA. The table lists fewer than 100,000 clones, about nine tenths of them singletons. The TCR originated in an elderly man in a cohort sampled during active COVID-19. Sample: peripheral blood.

CDR3 protein: CASSIPRSEAFF. CDR3 nucleotides: TGTGCCAGCTCAATTCCGCGGAGTGAAGCTTTCTTT. The V call is TRBV6-5, the J call TRBJ1-1, with no clear D. Trimming shortened V by 8 bases and J by 7 bases, and 14 bases separated the two germline ends. The CDR3 is 12 residues long. Germline V gives CDR1 MNHEY, CDR2 SVGAGI.